This T cell receptor beta chain was identified in a study of T cells in Graves' hyperthyroidism and ophthalmopathy. General observations from the study: Most thyroid clonotypes that were expanded above 0.001 also turned up in blood. The model forecast ophthalmopathy, anticipating it by a median 6.5 months before onset.

Concerning this clonotype itself: What it binds is unknown.

Those patients with uncontrolled infection, other autoimmune disease, pregnancy or lactation were excluded. The PBMCs were sourced from fresh peripheral blood (about 10 ml). RNA transcripts were the template for amplifying TCR beta CDR3 regions. With the HTBI primer set, the TCR CDR3 went through a first round of RT-PCR. One entry per CDR3 protein, called by TCRdb with MiXCR from the multiplex PCR reads. This sample has under 350,000 distinct CDR3 sequences; about a sixth occur once, and the top ten carry roughly 53%. The CDR3 sequence is 13 residues long. The germline V gene encodes CDR1 SGHKS and CDR2 YYEKEE (reference sequence). The V end was cut by 1 base, the J end by 7 bases, with 11 bases between.

V gene TRBV5-5 combines with J gene TRBJ1-1; the D gene is possibly TRBD1 (6 bases). This clonotype was sampled from a woman aged 55-75 years with Graves' ophthalmopathy. The sequenced sample was blood. CDR3 nucleotides: TGTGCCAGCAGCTTGTGGGGGCAAGGTGAAGCTTTCTTT. Encoded protein: CASSLWGQGEAFF.